The 3 T cell receptor beta chains reported below all come from one sample, sequenced in a study of T cell responses to AZD1222 COVID-19 vaccine. The data were produced by immunoSEQ multiplex PCR, yet TCRdb's version contains in-frame clones alone and is incomplete. The sample comprises about 120,000 clones, around 86% of which are singletons, and under 3% rests with the top ten. This specimen consisted of peripheral blood, obtained 28 days after the second AZD1222 dose. The receptors shown here come from an adult who received the AZD1222 COVID-19 vaccine.

This clone occurred once. V gene TRBV11-1 combines with J gene TRBJ1-1; D gene unclear. Germline V CDR1 and CDR2: SGHAT, FQDESV (reference sequence). V was trimmed by 3 bases and J by 1 base, leaving 6 bases between them. There are 13 residues in the CDR3. The CDR3 DNA follows: TGTGCCAGCAGCTTGGGAACGAACACTGAAGCTTTCTTT. This encodes CASSLGTNTEAFF.

The V and J genes are TRBV5-1 and TRBJ1-2, with 10 bases that match TRBD1. The V gene's germline CDR1 is SGHRS and CDR2 YFSETQ. There are 14 residues in the CDR3. The V segment lost 3 bases and the J segment 6 bases; nucleotides outside the gene matches: 5. CDR3 coding DNA: TGCGCCAGCAGCTGGGACAGGGGATCGAATGGCTACACCTTC. Translating it yields CASSWDRGSNGYTF.

The chain joins TRBV6-1 to TRBJ2-7; possibly TRBD1 or TRBD2 for D (6 bases each). The germline CDR1 and CDR2 sequences are MNHNS and SASEGT. CDR3 length: 16 residues. Trimming pared 3 bases from V and 4 bases from J, leaving 19 bases between. CDR3 coding DNA: TGTGCCAGCAGTGACACGGGGGTGGGGGCATATTACGAGCAGTACTTC. Translation gives CASSDTGVGAYYEQYF.